The source of this T cell receptor (beta chain) is a study of early T cells in non-severe SARS-CoV-2 infection (dated by TCRdb to the early 2020s). Regarding the research as a whole: Bulk RNA from unsorted whole blood was used for TCR sequencing, so alpha and beta chains could not be paired.

The library was generated by 5' RACE. Reads for this sample came from a NextSeq 500. To correct for sequencing error and PCR bias, the TCR library protocol tagged individual cDNA molecules with unique molecular identifiers. TCR alpha and beta chains were both sequenced, and the abundances of alpha and beta sequences in each sample were closely correlated with each other. The paper's processing steps were these. Decombinator V4 was used to perform V gene, J gene and CDR3 annotation of TCR sequences. TCRs were defined as expanded if a significant change between any two time points was detected under a Poisson model with p below 0.0001. TCR abundances were normalised to the total number of TCRs sequenced in each sample and reported as counts per million. TRAV1-2 paired with TRAJ12, TRAJ20 or TRAJ33 defined MAIT TCRs, while TRAV10 paired with TRAJ18 defined iNKT TCRs. VDJdb, accessed 1 November 2021, was searched for CMV, EBV and SARS-CoV-2 annotated TCRs, excluding TCRs annotated for multiple antigens. The public reads were reprocessed in TCRdb via fastp at Q25 and MiXCR, keeping in-frame beta chains. Each CDR3 protein appears once, grouped with its most common genes and DNA. The V and J calls were determined by TCRdb, not by the authors. Recorded for this sample are approximately 97,000 distinct CDR3 sequences; roughly 11% of them occurred a single time. Jointly, the top ten make up roughly 4.5% of the sample.

As for this clonotype: Its antigen is still unknown. Base qualities are not at hand, and no much larger clone is one base apart.

Overall study outcomes, separate from this receptor: VDJdb matching was skewed toward anti-spike CD8 responses and likely underestimated virus-specific expansions by missing private and CD4 specificities.

The V and J ends are trimmed by 3 bases and 4 bases, leaving 9 bases between them. CDR1 and CDR2 are read off the germline V gene (reference sequence) as DFQATT and SNEGSKA. There are 12 amino acids in the CDR3, from cysteine to phenylalanine inclusive. The retained sequence is limited to the CDR3, 36 bases, with the frame set at the first base. This was a case-control study nested in a cohort of healthcare workers in London, UK, who had nasopharyngeal swab PCR tests and blood samples taken every week. Between 23 and 31 March 2020, the week of the UK lockdown, healthcare workers were enrolled and then followed up weekly for as long as 16 weeks.

Recombination linked TRBV20-1 to TRBJ1-1; the D gene cannot be resolved reliably. Sequenced material: whole blood, taken at baseline. The TCR was taken from an adult who was a healthcare worker with PCR-confirmed SARS-CoV-2 infection or an uninfected control (not recorded which). The CDR3 sequence is CSASRVPTEAFF. The DNA sequence is as follows: TGCAGTGCTAGTCGAGTCCCCACTGAAGCTTTCTTT.